The 29 T cell receptor beta chains in this list originate from one sample, sequenced in a study of blood T cells in healthy people across ages. Combining a sample-barcoded 5' primer with a J-beta primer mix, a second PCR ran for about 7 to 11 cycles. TCRdb processed the 5' RACE reads anew with MiXCR; each CDR3 protein has one entry. The table records 630,000 or so distinct CDR3 sequences, approximately 30% of them present only once. Sequencing was done on a sample of blood. These receptors all stem from an elderly woman in good health.

On this clonotype itself: A much larger clone differs from this one at a single base, so this may be a read error. The chain is built from TRBV24-1 and TRBJ2-1; 11 bases line up with TRBD1. Germline V gene sequence: CDR1 KGHDR, CDR2 SFDVKD. This CDR3 has 15 residues. The CDR3 protein is CATSLGQGANNERFF. As DNA, the CDR3 is TGTGCCACCAGCCTTGGACAGGGGGCCAACAATGAGCGGTTCTTC.

This clonotype has only a few counts. The gene calls are TRBV6-1 and TRBJ1-4, with TRBD1 identical over 8 bases. V trimming: 7 bases; J trimming: 8 bases; junction bases outside the gene matches: 6. The CDR3 totals 13 residues. CDR1 and CDR2 (germline): MNHNS, SASEGT. CDR3 sequence (DNA): TGTGCCAGCACGGGTCAGGGGGCAGAAAAACTGTTTTTT. Translating it yields CASTGQGAEKLFF.

Worth noting for this clonotype: Germline and junction disagree at one end, which may indicate a read error. This chain joins TRBV3-1 and TRBJ1-5, with unresolved D. CDR1 is LGHDT, CDR2 YNNKEL, per germline (reference sequence). The CDR3 sequence is 18 residues long. CDR3 loop: CASGQDPRPGHGSQPQHF. In DNA form, the CDR3 reads TGTGCCAGCGGCCAAGATCCCCGGCCGGGCCATGGGAGTCAGCCCCAGCATTTT. The full variable domain, its missing parts supplied by reference TRBV3-1 and TRBJ1-5, is DTAVSQTPKYLVTQMGNDKSIKCEQNLGHDTMYWYKQDSKKFLKIMFSYNNKELIINETVPNRFSPKSPDKAHLNLHINSLELGDSAVYFCASGQDPRPGHGSQPQHFGDGTRLSIL.

This clonotype was counted at least ten times. The V gene is TRBV29-1, the J gene TRBJ1-2, with no clear D. Germline-derived CDR1 and CDR2 are SQVTM and ANQGSEA. The CDR3 extends over 11 amino acids. Trimming removed 2 bases from V and 11 bases from J, with 12 bases in between. The CDR3 reads CSVEIRQSYTF. The CDR3 DNA is TGCAGCGTTGAAATCCGCCAGAGTTACACCTTC. The entire variable domain, with the rest obtained from reference TRBV29-1 and TRBJ1-2, is as follows: SAVISQKPSRDICQRGTSLTIQCQVDSQVTMMFWYRQQPGQSLTLIATANQGSEATYESGFVIDKFPISRPNLTFSTLTVSNMSPEDSSIYLCSVEIRQSYTFGSGTRLTVV.

This clonotype appeared many times. The genes are TRBV9 and TRBJ2-1; 7 nucleotides match TRBD2. The CDR3 is 16 amino acids. Germline V gene data show CDR1 as SGDLS and CDR2 as YYNGEE. With V trimmed by 0 bases and J by 4 bases, 7 bases remained unmatched. For the CDR3, the DNA is TGTGCCAGCAGCGTAGGGCGGGGGAGGCCGTACAATGAGCAGTTCTTC. It is translated as CASSVGRGRPYNEQFF.

The chain joins TRBV5-1 to TRBJ2-5; D is perhaps TRBD1 (8 bases). V was cut by 1 base and J by 11 bases, with 18 bases left in between. This CDR3 has 14 residues. The V gene's germline CDR1 is SGHRS and CDR2 YFSETQ. The CDR3: CASSLTGGDWEQYF. Here the CDR3 DNA reads TGCGCCAGCAGCTTGACAGGGGGGGACTGGGAGCAGTACTTC.

This clonotype has a count of ten or more. This rearrangement joins TRBV29-1 to TRBJ2-3; 10 nucleotides line up with TRBD1. The V gene end was trimmed by 0 bases and the J gene end by 4 bases; junction bases not matched to a gene: 7. Germline values: CDR1 SQVTM, CDR2 ANQGSEA. The CDR3 loop spans 16 amino acids. CDR3 sequence: CSVEDFPGQGSDTQYF. For the CDR3, the DNA is TGCAGCGTTGAAGACTTCCCGGGACAGGGGTCAGATACGCAGTATTTT.

As to this clonotype: Sequence at one end of the junction differs from germline and may be a read error. This chain links TRBV14 with TRBJ1-4; the match to TRBD1 covers 7 bases. This CDR3 region has 15 residues. Per germline, CDR1 SGHDN and CDR2 FVKESK. The CDR3 protein is CVSSRGQEVNEKLFF. The CDR3 DNA follows: TGTGTCAGCAGCCGAGGACAGGAGGTTAATGAAAAACTGTTTTTT.

The sample holds a few counts of this clonotype. The genes are TRBV30 and TRBJ2-7; 7 bases are a match to TRBD2. Germline CDR1 and CDR2: GTSNPN and SVGIG (reference sequence). J lost 7 bases, V lost 0 bases, and 6 bases had no gene match. This CDR3 has 13 amino acids. CDR3 loop: CAWSVWAGEEQYF. In DNA form, the CDR3 reads TGTGCCTGGAGTGTATGGGCGGGGGAGGAGCAGTACTTC.

The rearrangement joins TRBV5-1 to TRBJ1-1; D not certain. From germline, CDR1 is SGHRS and CDR2 YFSETQ. Between the trimmed V and J ends, which lost 0 bases and 5 bases, there was a span of 8 bases. CDR3 length equals 13 residues. CDR3 coding DNA: TGCGCCAGCAGCTTGGGCAAAAAAACTGAAGCTTTCTTT. Translated, it gives CASSLGKKTEAFF.

Ten or more counts support this clonotype. This chain joins TRBV5-6 and TRBJ2-5; D remains unclear. Between the trimmed V and J ends, which lost 0 bases and 2 bases, there was a span of 8 bases. CDR1 and CDR2 (germline): SGHDT, YYEEEE. The CDR3 consists of 14 residues. The CDR3 loop reads CASSLVLGQETQYF. The CDR3 DNA sequence: TGTGCCAGCAGCTTGGTTCTGGGGCAAGAGACCCAGTACTTC.

At least ten counts were recorded for this clonotype. This chain uses TRBV2 with TRBJ2-1, with 8 bases identical to TRBD1. The CDR3 sequence is 15 residues long. The V segment lost 6 bases and the J segment 8 bases; nucleotides outside the gene matches: 12. Germline-derived CDR1 and CDR2 are SNHLY and FYNNEI. CDR3 nucleotides: TGTGCCAGCAGGGAAAACGGCCCAGGGGGCGATGAGCAGTTCTTC. Residues: CASRENGPGGDEQFF.

Concerning this clonotype: The junction does not match germline at one end; this may be a read error. The CDR3 DNA follows: TGTGCCAGTACAGGAGGAGGGGGAACTACTGAAAAACTGTTTTTT. Its translation: CASTGGGGTTEKLFF. The chain recombines TRBV19 with TRBJ1-4, with a tentative D call TRBD1 (6 bases). Germline V lookup: CDR1 LNHDA, CDR2 SQIVND (reference sequence). This CDR3 contains 15 residues.

This clonotype has ten or more counts. The gene calls are TRBV20-1 and TRBJ2-7; 9 bases match TRBD2. The trim removed 0 bases at V and 3 bases at J, leaving 9 bases unmatched. This CDR3 contains 16 residues. Germline V gene data show CDR1 as DFQATT and CDR2 as SNEGSKA (reference sequence). The CDR3 here is CSARDRSGGPNYEQYF. As DNA, the CDR3 is TGCAGTGCTAGAGATCGGAGCGGGGGGCCGAACTACGAGCAGTACTTC.

This clonotype was picked up one time. The chain is built from TRBV5-4 and TRBJ2-7, with D maybe TRBD2 (6 bases). There are 15 residues in the CDR3. V was cut by 4 bases and J by 0 bases, with 14 bases left in between. In germline, CDR1 is SGHNT, CDR2 YYREEE (reference sequence). DNA of the CDR3: TGTGCCAGCAGCGACCAAGCGGGTAACTCCTACGAGCAGTACTTC. It translates to CASSDQAGNSYEQYF.

This clonotype came up a few times. The chain recombines TRBV5-1 with TRBJ1-3, with D unresolved. CDR3 size: 15 residues. Germline V gives CDR1 SGHRS, CDR2 YFSETQ. V lost 1 base and J lost 3, with 11 bases in between. The CDR3 DNA is TGCGCCAGCAGCTTGCGTGCAGGCGATGGAAACACCATATATTTT. This sequence encodes CASSLRAGDGNTIYF.

This clonotype was observed a few times. This may arise from a read error, as a much more abundant clone is one base away. The chain is built from TRBV5-6 and TRBJ2-5; 10 nucleotides match TRBD1. This CDR3 contains 15 residues. V trimming: 1 base; J trimming: 11 bases; junction bases outside the gene matches: 11. The V gene's germline CDR1 is SGHDT and CDR2 YYEEEE. The CDR3 region has the DNA TGTGCCAGCAGCTTGTGGGACAGGGGCCGCAATGAGCAGTACTTC. It is translated as CASSLWDRGRNEQYF. Together with reference TRBV5-6 and TRBJ2-5, the CDR3 gives the full variable domain: DAGVTQSPTHLIKTRGQQVTLRCSPKSGHDTVSWYQQALGQGPQFIFQYYEEEERQRGNFPDRFSGHQFPNYSSELNVNALLLGDSALYLCASSLWDRGRNEQYFGPGTRLLVL.

This clonotype was counted many times. A much larger clone lies one base from this, so it may be a read error. The rearrangement links TRBV29-1 to TRBJ2-5, with 9 bases fitting TRBD1. V lost 7 bases and J lost 11; bases outside the gene matches: 14. There are 13 residues in the CDR3. CDR1 is SQVTM, CDR2 ANQGSEA, per germline. CDR3 nucleotides: TGCAGCGGGGGGGGACAGGGATACAATGAGCAGTACTTC. It translates to CSGGGQGYNEQYF. Complete variable domain (other parts from reference TRBV29-1 and TRBJ2-5): SAVISQKPSRDICQRGTSLTIQCQVDSQVTMMFWYRQQPGQSLTLIATANQGSEATYESGFVIDKFPISRPNLTFSTLTVSNMSPEDSSIYLCSGGGQGYNEQYFGPGTRLLVL.

V usage is TRBV12-3 or TRBV12-4 and J usage is TRBJ2-7, with 8 bases matching TRBD2. There are 15 residues in the CDR3. The ends lost 1 base at V and 3 bases at J; junction bases unmatched: 5. Written as DNA, the CDR3 is TGTGCCAGCAGTTTAGGGACTAGCAGGAGCTACGAGCAGTACTTC. Translated, it gives CASSLGTSRSYEQYF.

About this clonotype: A read error may be the cause here, since a much bigger clone is one base away. The rearrangement uses TRBV24-1 and TRBJ2-1; 11 bases are shared with TRBD2. The CDR3 length is 15 residues. Germline CDR1 is KGHDR and CDR2 is SFDVKD. The CDR3 sequence: CAASGSGGGYNEQFF. The CDR3 DNA reads as TGTGCCGCCAGTGGTAGCGGGGGGGGTTACAATGAGCAGTTCTTC.

This clonotype was counted ten times or more. The rearrangement uses TRBV6-1 and TRBJ2-7, with unresolved D. CDR3 length equals 13 residues. V dropped 3 bases and J dropped 6 bases, with 12 bases sitting between them. The germline V gene has CDR1 MNHNS and CDR2 SASEGT. CDR3: CASSDIGGSEQYF. Written as DNA, the CDR3 is TGTGCCAGCAGTGATATCGGTGGGTCCGAGCAGTACTTC.

This clonotype occurred many times. This sequence may be a read error, since a much larger clone differs from it by one base. The rearrangement links TRBV3-1 to TRBJ2-7; D uncertain. The CDR3 length is 12 residues. CDR1 and CDR2 from the germline V gene are LGHDT and YNNKEL (reference sequence). V was trimmed by 5 bases and J by 2 bases, leaving 7 bases between them. This CDR3 reads CASSSMTYEQYF. The CDR3 bases are TGTGCCAGCAGCTCCATGACCTACGAGCAGTACTTC.

This sequence joins TRBV3-1 and TRBJ2-1; 7 bases line up with TRBD2. Germline lookup yields CDR1 LGHDT and CDR2 YNNKEL (reference sequence). V lost 2 bases to trimming and J lost 4 bases; unmatched junction nucleotides: 5. The CDR3 is 15 residues long. The CDR3 is CASSQWGGIYNEQFF. As DNA, the CDR3 is TGTGCCAGCAGCCAATGGGGGGGGATATACAATGAGCAGTTCTTC.

Only a few counts were recorded for this clonotype. This chain uses TRBV6-6 with TRBJ1-3, with a tentative D call TRBD1 (5 bases). Trimming pared 0 bases from V and 6 bases from J, leaving 12 bases between. The CDR3 sequence is 15 residues long. CDR1 and CDR2 (germline): MNHNY, SVGAGI (reference sequence). Written as DNA, the CDR3 is TGTGCCAGCAGTTACTCGATGGGGGAGTCAAACACCATATATTTT. It yields the protein CASSYSMGESNTIYF.

The chain recombines TRBV20-1 with TRBJ1-5; 8 bases fit TRBD1. The length of the CDR3 is 16 residues. V was clipped by 0 bases and J by 9 bases; unmatched bases: 13. In germline, CDR1 is DFQATT, CDR2 SNEGSKA (reference sequence). The CDR3 DNA follows: TGCAGTGCTAGAGACCCTCGACAGGGGCCCGCAGGGCCCCAGCATTTT. Protein: CSARDPRQGPAGPQHF.

This clonotype was observed at least ten times. The V and J genes are TRBV24-1 and TRBJ2-1; 8 positions agree with TRBD1. Germline CDR1 and CDR2: KGHDR and SFDVKD. V lost 3 bases, J lost 4 bases, and 7 bases stayed unmatched. The CDR3 spans 16 residues. CDR3 sequence (DNA): TGTGCCACCAGTGATCGGACAGGGAAAGCGTACAATGAGCAGTTCTTC. Amino acids: CATSDRTGKAYNEQFF.

This clonotype has at least ten counts. The V gene is TRBV7-2, the J gene TRBJ2-1; 7 nucleotides agree with TRBD2. Germline V gene sequence: CDR1 SGHTA, CDR2 FQGNSA. V lost 5 bases to trimming and J lost 7 bases; unmatched junction nucleotides: 11. The CDR3 totals 15 residues. The CDR3 is CASSPISGRINEQFF. CDR3 DNA sequence: TGTGCCAGCAGCCCTATATCCGGGAGGATAAATGAGCAGTTCTTC.

V and J are TRBV12-3 or TRBV12-4 and TRBJ1-1, with D unclear. The CDR3 sequence is 16 residues long. V was pared by 0 bases and J by 4 bases, with 15 bases between. The CDR3 DNA sequence: TGTGCCAGCAGTTTAGCGCACGTAGGGAGGGTCACTGAAGCTTTCTTT. Translating it yields CASSLAHVGRVTEAFF.

The V call is TRBV11-2, the J call TRBJ1-1; 9 positions match TRBD1. Germline V gene sequence: CDR1 SGHAT, CDR2 FQNNGV. The CDR3 extends over 17 amino acids. V shed 4 bases, J shed 3 bases, and the junction held 12 bases outside the gene matches. The CDR3 bases are TGTGCCAGCAGCTCCCCCGGGACAGGGCAACGGTACACTGAAGCTTTCTTT. Amino acids: CASSSPGTGQRYTEAFF.